Shown below are 25 T cell receptor beta chains from a single sample sequenced in a study of T-cell memory formation after mild COVID-19. From the 5' RACE reads, TCRdb called clonotypes with MiXCR, one entry per CDR3 protein. The sample yields about 400,000 distinct CDR3 sequences, 23% seen once. The sequenced sample consisted of PBMCs or a T cell subset sorted from them (not recorded which). The receptors originated from an adult woman who had mild COVID-19 (a few samples of this study predate the infection). Cell type and time point are not known.

This sequence joins TRBV7-3 and TRBJ2-3, with D perhaps matching TRBD2 (5 bases). The V and J ends lost 6 bases and 3 bases respectively, with 10 bases between them. The CDR3 covers 13 residues. Germline loops: CDR1 SGHTA, CDR2 FQGTGA. The CDR3 nucleotides are TGTGCCAGCAGGAGGGATAGAACAGATACGCAGTATTTT. Translated, it gives CASRRDRTDTQYF. The full variable domain, completed using reference TRBV7-3 and TRBJ2-3, is GAGVSQTPSNKVTEKGKYVELRCDPISGHTALYWYRQSLGQGPEFLIYFQGTGAADDSGLPNDRFFAVRPEGSVSTLKIQRTERGDSAVYLCASRRDRTDTQYFGPGTRLTVL.

This clonotype was seen repeatedly, ten times or more. The rearrangement uses TRBV7-8 and TRBJ2-7; 7 bases map to TRBD1. In germline, CDR1 is SGHVS, CDR2 FQNEAQ. Trimming removed 5 bases from V and 12 bases from J; junction bases left unmatched: 13. The CDR3 has 13 amino acids. CDR3 bases: TGTGCCAGCAGCCCAAGGGACAGTCCCTCGGCGTACTTC. This translates into CASSPRDSPSAYF.

At least ten counts were recorded for this clonotype. The genes are TRBV7-9 and TRBJ2-1, with 7 bases lining up with TRBD2. V was pared by 7 bases and J by 7 bases, with 13 bases of the junction left unmatched. Looked up from germline, CDR1 is SEHNR and CDR2 is FQNEAQ (reference sequence). This CDR3 is built from 15 residues. CDR3 loop: CASTQGLAEGNEQFF. CDR3 nucleotide sequence: TGTGCCAGCACCCAAGGGCTAGCGGAGGGAAATGAGCAGTTCTTC.

This clonotype was recorded a few times. The chain joins TRBV4-3 to TRBJ2-3; TRBD2 matches 7 bases. Looked up from germline, CDR1 is LGHNA and CDR2 is YSLEER. The ends lost 1 base at V and 5 bases at J; junction bases unmatched: 9. The CDR3 loop spans 16 amino acids. The CDR3 reads CASSQGGRSLGDTQYF. CDR3 nucleotide sequence: TGCGCCAGCAGCCAAGGCGGGAGAAGTTTAGGAGATACGCAGTATTTT.

This clonotype was counted a few times. The V and J genes are TRBV12-3 or TRBV12-4 and TRBJ2-7; possible D gene TRBD2, 6 bases. Trimming left V 5 bases short and J 4 bases short, with 18 bases between. The CDR3 spans 15 residues. Here the CDR3 DNA reads TGTGCCAGCAGTCCCGAAGCGGGCGAACAGTACGAGCAGTACTTC. Its translation is CASSPEAGEQYEQYF.

This sequence joins TRBV12-3 or TRBV12-4 and TRBJ2-3; 8 positions agree with TRBD1. V was clipped by 8 bases and J by 7 bases; unmatched bases: 20. The CDR3 contains 17 residues. CDR3 amino acids: CASALRRTGLSVNTQYF. The CDR3 DNA reads TGTGCCAGCGCCCTCCGACGGACAGGGTTGTCGGTCAATACGCAGTATTTT.

This clonotype has just a few counts. This sequence joins TRBV5-1 and TRBJ2-7, with D possibly TRBD2 on 5 matching bases. V gave up 1 base and J gave up 3 bases, with 14 bases separating them. The CDR3 runs 15 residues. CDR1 and CDR2 from the germline V gene are SGHRS and YFSETQ. CDR3 residues: CASSLNGEQYYEQYF. In nucleotides, the CDR3 is TGCGCCAGCAGCTTGAACGGGGAACAATACTACGAGCAGTACTTC.

The chain uses TRBV20-1 and TRBJ2-3, with D unclear. Germline V lookup: CDR1 DFQATT, CDR2 SNEGSKA (reference sequence). The CDR3 covers 14 residues. The germline V and J ends were trimmed by 6 bases and 2 bases, with 15 bases remaining between them. The CDR3, as DNA: TGCAGTGCCTACGATCTGGGGAACACAGATACGCAGTATTTT. It yields the protein CSAYDLGNTDTQYF.

This clonotype was counted between two and nine times. The V call is TRBV6-5, the J call TRBJ1-5; 7 bases fit TRBD1. Losses at the gene ends were 5 bases for V and 4 bases for J; bases not matched to a gene: 8. The CDR3 extends over 15 amino acids. Germline CDR1 MNHEY, CDR2 SVGAGI. CDR3 sequence reads: CASSPQGIGNQPQHF. DNA of the CDR3: TGTGCCAGCAGTCCACAGGGGATTGGAAATCAGCCCCAGCATTTT.

In its sample, this clonotype was seen a few times. The genes are TRBV4-1 and TRBJ2-5, with 7 nucleotides matching TRBD2. The CDR3 is 16 amino acids. Germline values: CDR1 MGHRA, CDR2 YSYEKL. J gave up 3 bases and V 4 bases, and 11 bases lay outside the gene matches. The CDR3 spells CASSPSPGGKKETQYF. Written as DNA, the CDR3 is TGCGCCAGCAGCCCCTCCCCGGGAGGAAAAAAAGAGACCCAGTACTTC.

The chain is built from TRBV7-9 and TRBJ1-1, with 9 bases lining up with TRBD1. Germline values: CDR1 SEHNR, CDR2 FQNEAQ (reference sequence). Trimming at V came to 1 base and at J to 1 base, leaving 10 bases not matched to a gene. The CDR3 runs to 18 residues. CDR3 amino acids: CASSLGDYRGPGNTEAFF. CDR3 coding DNA: TGTGCCAGCAGCTTAGGCGATTACAGGGGGCCGGGGAACACTGAAGCTTTCTTT.

This chain uses TRBV7-2 with TRBJ2-5; 8 bases map to TRBD2. This CDR3 spans 16 amino acids. Germline V gene data show CDR1 as SGHTA and CDR2 as FQGNSA. V was pared by 1 base and J by 4 bases, with 8 bases of the junction left unmatched. The CDR3 region is CASSLVPPAGGETQYF. The CDR3 DNA is TGTGCCAGCAGCTTAGTCCCCCCGGCGGGAGGAGAGACCCAGTACTTC.

This chain joins TRBV4-3 and TRBJ2-3; D not certain. Trimming took 0 bases from V and 2 from J, leaving 12 bases between them. Per germline, CDR1 LGHNA and CDR2 YSLEER. The CDR3 length is 16 residues. CDR3 sequence: CASSQDGSLHTDTQYF. CDR3 DNA sequence: TGCGCCAGCAGCCAAGATGGCTCTCTACACACAGATACGCAGTATTTT.

The chain carries TRBV5-1 and TRBJ1-6; D is unresolved. From germline, CDR1 is SGHRS and CDR2 YFSETQ. Deletions cut 0 bases from V and 9 bases from J, with 7 bases between. The CDR3 spans 13 residues. As DNA, the CDR3 is TGCGCCAGCAGCTTGGAAAAGGCTTCACCCCTCCACTTT. Translating gives CASSLEKASPLHF.

This clonotype was seen more than once but under ten times. The chain is built from TRBV18 and TRBJ1-2; no reliable D call. Trimming took off 2 bases at V and 5 bases at J, with 6 bases between the two ends. This CDR3 spans 12 amino acids. Germline V gives CDR1 KGHSH, CDR2 LQKENI. CDR3 DNA: TGTGCCAGCTCACCAGAGGGATATGGCTACACCTTC. The encoded protein is CASSPEGYGYTF.

V is TRBV29-1 and J is TRBJ1-2; a weak D match, TRBD1 (6 bases). V was shortened by 4 bases and J by 2 bases, with 14 bases between the two germline ends. The germline V gene has CDR1 SQVTM and CDR2 ANQGSEA. CDR3 length: 14 amino acids. CDR3 coding DNA: TGCAGCGTTGCTCGGGACACATTGAACTATGGCTACACCTTC. This gives the protein CSVARDTLNYGYTF. The whole variable domain, remainder taken from reference TRBV29-1 and TRBJ1-2, is SAVISQKPSRDICQRGTSLTIQCQVDSQVTMMFWYRQQPGQSLTLIATANQGSEATYESGFVIDKFPISRPNLTFSTLTVSNMSPEDSSIYLCSVARDTLNYGYTFGSGTRLTVV.

The table lists this clonotype with a few counts. This chain uses TRBV7-9 with TRBJ1-5; D may be TRBD1 (6 bases). V lost 5 bases to trimming and J lost 8 bases, with 19 bases between them. The V gene's germline CDR1 is SEHNR and CDR2 FQNEAQ (reference sequence). The CDR3 extends over 15 amino acids. The chain's CDR3 is CASSLDHGQSKPQHF. The DNA for the CDR3 is TGTGCCAGCAGCCTAGACCACGGACAGTCCAAGCCCCAGCATTTT.

This chain joins TRBV24-1 and TRBJ2-1; 9 bases are shared with TRBD2. This CDR3 is built from 12 residues. The germline gives CDR1 KGHDR, CDR2 SFDVKD. V lost 3 bases, J lost 12 bases, and 2 bases stayed unmatched. This chain's CDR3 is CATSDPGLAQFF. In nucleotides, the CDR3 is TGTGCCACCAGTGATCCGGGACTAGCGCAGTTCTTC.

The genes are TRBV12-3 or TRBV12-4 and TRBJ2-1; D unclear. The V end lost 3 bases, the J end lost 2 bases, and 8 bases lay between the germline ends. This CDR3 is 14 amino acids long. The DNA of the CDR3 is TGTGCCAGCAGTTTCGAGGACCCCTACAATGAGCAGTTCTTC. Amino acids: CASSFEDPYNEQFF.

V gene TRBV20-1 combines with J gene TRBJ1-1, with 8 bases lining up with TRBD1. Germline V gives CDR1 DFQATT, CDR2 SNEGSKA (reference sequence). The CDR3 contains 17 residues. V dropped 6 bases and J dropped 1; count of bases not matched to a gene: 16. The CDR3 reads CSAPSPRQGSANTEAFF. The CDR3 bases are TGCAGTGCGCCCTCGCCCCGACAGGGGAGCGCGAACACTGAAGCTTTCTTT.

The rearrangement uses TRBV5-5 and TRBJ2-2; TRBD1 matches at 9 bases. The V gene's germline CDR1 is SGHKS and CDR2 YYEKEE (reference sequence). J lost 7 bases, V lost 7 bases, and 8 bases had no gene match. The CDR3 has 14 residues. This CDR3 reads CASLTGGRGGELFF. DNA for the CDR3: TGTGCCAGCCTGACAGGGGGTCGCGGCGGGGAGCTGTTTTTT.

A few counts support this clonotype. The chain joins TRBV5-1 to TRBJ1-6; 7 bases match TRBD1. V shed 3 bases, J shed 5 bases, and the junction held 8 bases outside the gene matches. CDR1 and CDR2 from the germline V gene are SGHRS and YFSETQ. The CDR3 runs 16 residues. The CDR3 DNA sequence: TGCGCCAGCAGCTCAAATACAGGGGAGAATAATTCACCCCTCCACTTT. Protein product: CASSSNTGENNSPLHF. Based on the CDR3 plus reference TRBV5-1 and TRBJ1-6, the full variable domain is KAGVTQTPRYLIKTRGQQVTLSCSPISGHRSVSWYQQTPGQGLQFLFEYFSETQRNKGNFPGRFSGRQFSNSRSEMNVSTLELGDSALYLCASSSNTGENNSPLHFGNGTRLTVT.

The chain is built from TRBV19 and TRBJ2-2; TRBD1 is a possible D gene (6 bases). The V gene lost 5 bases and the J gene lost 7 bases, with 11 bases spanning the gap. This CDR3 spans 13 amino acids. Germline-derived CDR1 and CDR2 are LNHDA and SQIVND (reference sequence). The CDR3, as DNA: TGTGCCAGTAGTCAGGGGCAGGGCGGGGAGCTGTTTTTT. Encoded protein: CASSQGQGGELFF.

The CDR3 is CASSQDRRGLDTQYF. The CDR3 bases are TGCGCCAGCAGCCAAGATCGAAGGGGGCTCGATACGCAGTATTTT. V and J are TRBV4-3 and TRBJ2-3, with 7 nucleotides matching TRBD1. Trimming at V came to 0 bases and at J to 6 bases, leaving 6 bases not matched to a gene. CDR3 length equals 15 residues. The germline CDR1 and CDR2 sequences are LGHNA and YSLEER.

The gene calls are TRBV19 and TRBJ2-7; 7 bases align to TRBD1. CDR3 length: 14 residues. CDR1 and CDR2 (germline): LNHDA, SQIVND (reference sequence). Trimming cost V 1 base and J 3 bases; bases outside gene matches: 3. The CDR3 sequence: CASSIGQGGYEQYF. DNA for the CDR3: TGTGCCAGTAGTATAGGACAGGGTGGCTACGAGCAGTACTTC.